Presented here are 27 T cell receptor beta chains from one specimen sequenced in a study of blood T cell repertoires in COVID-19. The assay was immunoSEQ multiplex PCR, and TCRdb's table has in-frame clones only and misses some. This table has about 260,000 clones, roughly nine tenths appearing once. Material: PBMCs or T cells enriched from blood (not recorded which). The receptor source for this set is a woman between 18 and 30 years old who had recovered from COVID-19.

V and J are TRBV6-6 and TRBJ1-4; 9 positions match TRBD1. The CDR3 covers 15 residues. Germline CDR1 and CDR2: MNHNY and SVGAGI (reference sequence). The V segment lost 6 bases and the J segment 6 bases; nucleotides outside the gene matches: 8. CDR3 sequence reads: CASSRPGQGDEKLFF. CDR3 nucleotide sequence: TGTGCCAGCAGCCGACCGGGACAGGGAGATGAAAAACTGTTTTTT.

Only a few counts were recorded for this clone. The chain employs TRBV28 and TRBJ1-6; possibly TRBD1 for D (5 bases). The length of the CDR3 is 16 residues. V shed 4 bases and J shed 4 bases, with 14 bases lying between them. Germline loops: CDR1 MDHEN, CDR2 SYDVKM. CDR3 nucleotide sequence: TGTGCCAGCAGTTCTCAGGGTCTCGGGTATAATTCACCCCTCCACTTT. It encodes CASSSQGLGYNSPLHF.

The rearrangement uses TRBV5-6 and TRBJ2-5, with D perhaps matching TRBD2 (5 bases). Trimming left V 4 bases short and J 0 bases short, with 13 bases between. The CDR3 runs 15 residues. From germline, CDR1 is SGHDT and CDR2 YYEEEE. The CDR3: CASSLPGNNQETQYF. CDR3 DNA sequence: TGTGCCAGCAGCCTCCCCGGGAATAACCAAGAGACCCAGTACTTC.

The rearrangement uses TRBV29-1 and TRBJ2-5; D uncertain. This CDR3 is 11 amino acids long. CDR1 and CDR2 (germline): SQVTM, ANQGSEA. V lost 6 bases and J 1 base, leaving 6 bases between the germline ends. CDR3 bases: TGCAGCGTCCCCAGCCAAGAGACCCAGTACTTC. Protein product: CSVPSQETQYF.

The chain uses TRBV11-2 and TRBJ2-1; D call uncertain. Deletions cut 4 bases from V and 4 bases from J, with 5 bases between. This CDR3 is 12 amino acids long. CDR1 and CDR2 from the germline V gene are SGHAT and FQNNGV. The chain's CDR3 is CASSSPYNEQFF. The CDR3 DNA reads TGTGCCAGCAGCTCCCCATACAATGAGCAGTTCTTC.

The chain uses TRBV11-2 and TRBJ1-1, with 8 bases lining up with TRBD1. The trim removed 4 bases at V and 7 bases at J, leaving 17 bases unmatched. The V gene's germline CDR1 is SGHAT and CDR2 FQNNGV. The CDR3 contains 17 residues. Written as DNA, the CDR3 is TGTGCCAGCAGCTATACCCGGGCAGGGGGCCTACCTCTTGAAGCTTTCTTT. It specifies CASSYTRAGGLPLEAFF.

The chain links TRBV18 to TRBJ2-7; 11 nucleotides align to TRBD1. Germline V gene sequence: CDR1 KGHSH, CDR2 LQKENI. The CDR3 sequence is 15 residues long. V lost 5 bases to trimming and J lost 3 bases; unmatched junction nucleotides: 6. The CDR3 sequence is CASSTGTGGLYEQYF. DNA for the CDR3: TGTGCCAGCTCAACCGGGACAGGGGGGCTCTACGAGCAGTACTTC.

This clone was observed a handful of times. The chain couples TRBV9 to TRBJ2-7; 10 bases fit TRBD1. V lost 0 bases and J lost 6; bases outside the gene matches: 6. The CDR3 runs to 15 residues. CDR1 is SGDLS and CDR2 is YYNGEE in the germline V gene. CDR3 coding DNA: TGTGCCAGCAGCGTAGGGGGGGACAGGGGCAGCGAGCAGTACTTC. Its translation: CASSVGGDRGSEQYF. The full variable domain, in which reference TRBV9 and TRBJ2-7 provide the parts outside the CDR3, is DSGVTQTPKHLITATGQRVTLRCSPRSGDLSVYWYQQSLDQGLQFLIQYYNGEERAKGNILERFSAQQFPDLHSELNLSSLELGDSALYFCASSVGGDRGSEQYFGPGTRLTVT.

The V call is TRBV6-2 or TRBV6-3, the J call TRBJ2-1; 7 nucleotides agree with TRBD2. Germline trimming cut 0 bases from V and 13 bases from J; bases unmatched to any gene: 12. The germline V gene encodes CDR1 MNHEY and CDR2 SVGEGT. The CDR3 is 15 amino acids. The CDR3 reads CASSYSGLGETGQFF. The DNA of the CDR3 is TGTGCCAGCAGTTACTCAGGACTAGGTGAAACCGGCCAGTTCTTC.

The rearrangement joins TRBV27 to TRBJ1-4, with TRBD1 matching over 9 bases. CDR1 is MNHEY and CDR2 is SMNVEV in the germline V gene (reference sequence). The CDR3 runs to 17 residues. After removal of 5 bases from V and 6 bases from J, the junction contained 13 bases not matched to a gene. The CDR3 loop reads CASSRRAQQGADEKLFF. The CDR3 region has the DNA TGTGCCAGCAGTAGGAGGGCTCAACAGGGGGCGGATGAAAAACTGTTTTTT. Drawing the rest from reference TRBV27 and TRBJ1-4, the complete variable domain is EAQVTQNPRYLITVTGKKLTVTCSQNMNHEYMSWYRQDPGLGLRQIYYSMNVEVTDKGDVPEGYKVSRKEKRNFPLILESPSPNQTSLYFCASSRRAQQGADEKLFFGSGTQLSVL.

The chain combines TRBV6-2 or TRBV6-3 with TRBJ1-1; no clear D gene. Trimming removed 0 bases at V and 6 bases at J, with 11 bases between. CDR3 length: 14 residues. From germline, CDR1 is MNHEY and CDR2 SVGEGT. CDR3 loop: CASSYSEETPEAFF. CDR3 DNA sequence: TGTGCCAGCAGTTACTCTGAGGAGACCCCTGAAGCTTTCTTT.

The chain uses TRBV11-3 and TRBJ2-1; 7 nucleotides line up with TRBD2. The germline V gene encodes CDR1 SGHNT and CDR2 YENEEA. The CDR3 consists of 12 residues. V was clipped by 4 bases and J by 6 bases; unmatched bases: 0. The CDR3 DNA is TGTGCCAGCAGCTGGACTAGCAATGAGCAGTTCTTC. Residues: CASSWTSNEQFF.

The rearrangement uses TRBV15 and TRBJ1-3; the D gene is possibly TRBD1 (6 bases). CDR1 and CDR2 (germline): LNHNV, YYDKDF (reference sequence). CDR3 length: 16 amino acids. V shed 0 bases and J shed 1 base, with 10 bases lying between them. The CDR3 loop reads CATSRDHGQSGNTIYF. CDR3 in DNA: TGTGCCACCAGCAGAGATCACGGACAGTCTGGAAACACCATATATTTT.

The J gene is TRBJ1-1, the V gene TRBV9; 10 bases are a match to TRBD1. This CDR3 is built from 14 residues. Germline V lookup: CDR1 SGDLS, CDR2 YYNGEE. Losses at the gene ends were 4 bases for V and 3 bases for J; bases not matched to a gene: 3. DNA of the CDR3: TGTGCCAGCAGCCCCGGGACAGGGGACACTGAAGCTTTCTTT. Translated, it gives CASSPGTGDTEAFF.

This clone was counted once. The CDR3 loop reads CATTNRGPYEQYF. The CDR3 region has the DNA TGTGCCACGACTAACAGGGGGCCCTACGAGCAGTACTTC. V usage is TRBV10-3 and J usage is TRBJ2-7; 9 bases match TRBD1. This CDR3 is built from 13 residues. With V trimmed by 10 bases and J by 2 bases, 6 bases remained unmatched. Looked up from germline, CDR1 is ENHRY and CDR2 is SYGVKD.

The chain recombines TRBV5-1 with TRBJ2-1; 8 bases are shared with TRBD2. J gave up 3 bases and V 5 bases, and 10 bases lay outside the gene matches. The CDR3 length is 16 residues. Germline V CDR1 and CDR2: SGHRS, YFSETQ. CDR3: CASSPAGGANYNEQFF. DNA of the CDR3: TGCGCCAGCAGTCCAGCCGGGGGGGCAAACTACAATGAGCAGTTCTTC.

The genes are TRBV3-1 (or the pseudogene TRBV3-2) and TRBJ1-2; D is undetermined. Trimming pared 6 bases from V and 5 bases from J, leaving 16 bases between. This CDR3 has 14 residues. Germline-derived CDR1 and CDR2 are LGHDT and YNNKEL (reference sequence). This CDR3 is CASRETAAGYGYTF. CDR3 DNA sequence: TGTGCCAGCAGAGAAACAGCCGCTGGGTATGGCTACACCTTC.

The chain carries TRBV5-1 and TRBJ2-5, with 7 bases lining up with TRBD1. Looked up from germline, CDR1 is SGHRS and CDR2 is YFSETQ. This CDR3 spans 14 amino acids. V lost 1 base and J lost 2; bases outside the gene matches: 2. The CDR3 DNA follows: TGCGCCAGCAGCTTGTTGGGACAGCAAGAGACCCAGTACTTC. Protein: CASSLLGQQETQYF.

The chain employs TRBV5-4 and TRBJ2-3; a possible D gene is TRBD1 (6 bases). Germline V gene data show CDR1 as SGHNT and CDR2 as YYREEE (reference sequence). V was cut by 4 bases and J by 3 bases, with 18 bases left in between. CDR3 length equals 16 residues. In DNA form, the CDR3 reads TGTGCCAGCAGCCCAATTGGCAGGGGTGGAACAGATACGCAGTATTTT. Its protein is CASSPIGRGGTDTQYF.

The CDR3: CASSLAGPSYEQYF. CDR3 DNA: TGTGCCAGCAGTTTAGCGGGACCCTCCTACGAGCAGTACTTC. This chain links TRBV27 with TRBJ2-7, with D tentatively TRBD2 (6 bases). Trimming took 2 bases from V and 0 from J, leaving 8 bases between them. CDR1 and CDR2 from the germline V gene are MNHEY and SMNVEV (reference sequence). The CDR3 contains 14 residues.

This sequence joins TRBV7-2 and TRBJ1-5; D not certain. The germline CDR1 and CDR2 sequences are SGHTA and FQGNSA. The CDR3 is 17 amino acids. V was clipped by 2 bases and J by 4 bases, with 18 bases between them. This CDR3 is CASSLTPAGVGNQPQHF. CDR3 bases: TGTGCCAGCAGCTTAACGCCCGCCGGGGTTGGAAATCAGCCCCAGCATTTT.

This clone was seen once. The rearrangement uses TRBV27 and TRBJ2-7; the match to TRBD2 covers 10 bases. The V gene end was trimmed by 4 bases and the J gene end by 6 bases; junction bases not matched to a gene: 9. This CDR3 is built from 15 residues. The germline CDR1 and CDR2 sequences are MNHEY and SMNVEV (reference sequence). DNA of the CDR3: TGTGCCAGCAGTTGGGGCAGCGGGGGGGCTCTCGAGCAGTACTTC. Encoded protein: CASSWGSGGALEQYF.

This rearrangement joins TRBV14 to TRBJ2-5; tentatively, D is TRBD2 (6 bases). This CDR3 is built from 14 residues. Trimming took off 4 bases at V and 5 bases at J, with 14 bases between the two ends. Per the germline V gene, CDR1 is SGHDN and CDR2 is FVKESK. CDR3 nucleotide sequence: TGTGCCAGCAGCCGCGGGACCCCTTGGGAGACCCAGTACTTC. This encodes CASSRGTPWETQYF.

DNA for the CDR3: TGTGCCAGCAGCTTTCCAGGGGGTATATCTGGAAACACCATATATTTT. Its translation is CASSFPGGISGNTIYF. V is TRBV7-2 and J is TRBJ1-3; 7 bases are shared with TRBD1. Per germline, CDR1 SGHTA and CDR2 FQGNSA. The CDR3 spans 16 residues. With V trimmed by 3 bases and J by 1 base, 6 bases remained unmatched.

This clone appeared once. V usage is TRBV5-1 and J usage is TRBJ1-3; D ambiguous. Germline CDR1 reads SGHRS; CDR2 reads YFSETQ. V shed 0 bases and J shed 0 bases, with 7 bases lying between them. This CDR3 spans 15 amino acids. CDR3 loop: CASSLAQSSGNTIYF. As DNA, the CDR3 is TGCGCCAGCAGCTTGGCTCAGTCCTCTGGAAACACCATATATTTT.

The chain's CDR3 is CASSPGPGSPNYGYTF. Here the CDR3 DNA reads TGTGCCAGCAGTCCTGGCCCGGGGTCCCCTAACTATGGCTACACCTTC. The V and J genes are TRBV28 and TRBJ1-2; D ambiguous. Trimming took off 5 bases at V and 0 bases at J, with 16 bases between the two ends. In germline, CDR1 is MDHEN, CDR2 SYDVKM. CDR3 length: 16 amino acids.

The chain combines TRBV28 with TRBJ2-5; the match to TRBD2 covers 8 bases. V lost 8 bases and J lost 0; bases outside the gene matches: 11. Germline CDR1 MDHEN, CDR2 SYDVKM. This CDR3 comprises 16 residues. In nucleotides, the CDR3 is TGTGCCAGCCAGCGGCGGGGGGCGAGGTACCAAGAGACCCAGTACTTC. Amino acid sequence: CASQRRGARYQETQYF.